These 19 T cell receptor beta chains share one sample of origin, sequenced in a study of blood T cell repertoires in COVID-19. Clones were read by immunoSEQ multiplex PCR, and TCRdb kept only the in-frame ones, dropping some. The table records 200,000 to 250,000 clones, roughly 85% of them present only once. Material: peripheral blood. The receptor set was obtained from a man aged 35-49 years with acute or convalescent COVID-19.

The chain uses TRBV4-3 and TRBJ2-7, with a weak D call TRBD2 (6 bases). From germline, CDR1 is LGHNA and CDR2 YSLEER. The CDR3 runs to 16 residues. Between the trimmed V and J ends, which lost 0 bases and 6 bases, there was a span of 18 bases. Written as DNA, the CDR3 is TGCGCCAGCAGCCAAGATAGGCCTGGGGGGTATGTCGAGCAGTACTTC. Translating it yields CASSQDRPGGYVEQYF.

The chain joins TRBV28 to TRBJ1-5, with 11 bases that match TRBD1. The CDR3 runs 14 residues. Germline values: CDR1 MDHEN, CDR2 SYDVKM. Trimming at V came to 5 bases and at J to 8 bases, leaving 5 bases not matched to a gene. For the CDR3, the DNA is TGTGCCAGCAGTGACGGGACAGGGGGAAAGCCCCAGCATTTT. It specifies CASSDGTGGKPQHF.

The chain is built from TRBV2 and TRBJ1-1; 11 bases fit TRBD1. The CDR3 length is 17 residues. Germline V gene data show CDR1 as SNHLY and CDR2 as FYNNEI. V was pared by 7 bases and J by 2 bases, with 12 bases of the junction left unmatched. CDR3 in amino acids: CASTNLDRGPHNTEAFF. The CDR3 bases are TGTGCCAGCACCAATCTGGACAGGGGGCCTCATAACACTGAAGCTTTCTTT.

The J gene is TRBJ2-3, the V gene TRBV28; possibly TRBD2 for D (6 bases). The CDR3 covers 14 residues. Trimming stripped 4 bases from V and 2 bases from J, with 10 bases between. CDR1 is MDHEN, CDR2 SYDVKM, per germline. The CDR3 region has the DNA TGTGCCAGCAGTTCGGGGGATTACACAGATACGCAGTATTTT. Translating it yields CASSSGDYTDTQYF.

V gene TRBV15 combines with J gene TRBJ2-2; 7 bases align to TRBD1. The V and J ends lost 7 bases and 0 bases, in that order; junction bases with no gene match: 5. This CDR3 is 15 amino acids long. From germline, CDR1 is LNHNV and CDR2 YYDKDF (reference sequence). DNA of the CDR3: TGTGCCACCAAAGCCGGGACAGCGAACACCGGGGAGCTGTTTTTT. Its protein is CATKAGTANTGELFF.

The CDR3 DNA reads as TGTGCCAGCAGTTACTCGGGACAGGGGCATTCACCCCTCCACTTT. Its protein product is CASSYSGQGHSPLHF. The chain joins TRBV6-5 to TRBJ1-6; 10 bases are a match to TRBD1. Germline values: CDR1 MNHEY, CDR2 SVGAGI. CDR3 length: 15 residues. The trim removed 0 bases at V and 8 bases at J, leaving 1 base unmatched.

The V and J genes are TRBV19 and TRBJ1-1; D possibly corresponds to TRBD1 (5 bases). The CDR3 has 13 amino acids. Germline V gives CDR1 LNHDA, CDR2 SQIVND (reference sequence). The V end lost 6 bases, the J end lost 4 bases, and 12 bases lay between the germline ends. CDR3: CASRNAGGTEAFF. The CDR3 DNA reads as TGTGCCAGTAGGAATGCGGGGGGCACTGAAGCTTTCTTT.

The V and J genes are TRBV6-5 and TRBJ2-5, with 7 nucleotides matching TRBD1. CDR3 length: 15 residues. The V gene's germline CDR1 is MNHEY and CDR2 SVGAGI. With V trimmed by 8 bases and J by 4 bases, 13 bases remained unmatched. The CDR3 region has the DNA TGTGCCAGCTGGACAGGCACAAGACGAAGAGAGACCCAGTACTTC. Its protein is CASWTGTRRRETQYF.

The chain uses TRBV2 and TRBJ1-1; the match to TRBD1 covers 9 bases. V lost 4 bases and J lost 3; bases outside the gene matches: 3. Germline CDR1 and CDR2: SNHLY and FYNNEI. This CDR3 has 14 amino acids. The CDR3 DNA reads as TGTGCCAGCAGTGTGACAGGGGGGTACACTGAAGCTTTCTTT. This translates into CASSVTGGYTEAFF.

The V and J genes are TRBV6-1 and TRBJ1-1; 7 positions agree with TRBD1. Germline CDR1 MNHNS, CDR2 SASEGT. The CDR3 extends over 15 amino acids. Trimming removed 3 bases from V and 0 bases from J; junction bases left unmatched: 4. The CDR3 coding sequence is TGTGCCAGCAGTGAGGGGACAGTCATGAACACTGAAGCTTTCTTT. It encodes CASSEGTVMNTEAFF.

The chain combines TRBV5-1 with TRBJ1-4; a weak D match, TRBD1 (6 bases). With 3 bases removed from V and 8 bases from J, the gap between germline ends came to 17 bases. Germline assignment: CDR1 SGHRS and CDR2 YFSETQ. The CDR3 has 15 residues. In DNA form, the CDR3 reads TGCGCCAGCAGCTGGAGTAATCAGGGGTGGGAAAAACTGTTTTTT. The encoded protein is CASSWSNQGWEKLFF.

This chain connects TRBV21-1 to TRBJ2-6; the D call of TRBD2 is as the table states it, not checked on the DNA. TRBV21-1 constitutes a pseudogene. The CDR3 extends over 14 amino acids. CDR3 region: CASSKTTGANVLTF. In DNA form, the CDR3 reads TGTGCCAGCAGCAAGACTACTGGGGCCAACGTCCTGACTTTC.

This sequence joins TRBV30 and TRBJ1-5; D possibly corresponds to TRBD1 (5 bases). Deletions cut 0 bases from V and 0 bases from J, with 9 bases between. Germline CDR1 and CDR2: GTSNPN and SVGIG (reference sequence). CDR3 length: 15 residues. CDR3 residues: CAWSVGGNSNQPQHF. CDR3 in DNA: TGTGCCTGGAGTGTGGGGGGAAATAGCAATCAGCCCCAGCATTTT.

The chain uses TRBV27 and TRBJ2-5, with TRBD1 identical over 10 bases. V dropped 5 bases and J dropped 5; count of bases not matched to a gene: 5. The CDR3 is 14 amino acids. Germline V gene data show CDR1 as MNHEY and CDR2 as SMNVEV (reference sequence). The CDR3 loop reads CASSPGQGTETQYF. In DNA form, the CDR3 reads TGTGCCAGCAGTCCGGGACAGGGGACGGAGACCCAGTACTTC.

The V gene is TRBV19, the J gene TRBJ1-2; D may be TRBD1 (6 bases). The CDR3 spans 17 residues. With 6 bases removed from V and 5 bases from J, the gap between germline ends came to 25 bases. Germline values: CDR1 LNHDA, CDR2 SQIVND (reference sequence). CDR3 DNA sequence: TGTGCCAGTAGCCGCGAGGGGAGCGAAGGACAGTATTATGGCTACACCTTC. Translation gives CASSREGSEGQYYGYTF. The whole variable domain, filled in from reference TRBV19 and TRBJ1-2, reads DGGITQSPKYLFRKEGQNVTLSCEQNLNHDAMYWYRQDPGQGLRLIYYSQIVNDFQKGDIAEGYSVSREKKESFPLTVTSAQKNPTAFYLCASSREGSEGQYYGYTFGSGTRLTVV.

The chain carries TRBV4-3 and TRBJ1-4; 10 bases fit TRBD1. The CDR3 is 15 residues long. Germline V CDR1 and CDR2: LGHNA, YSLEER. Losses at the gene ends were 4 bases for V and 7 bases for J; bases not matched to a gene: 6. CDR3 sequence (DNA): TGCGCCAGCAGCCCCACGGACAGGGGGAGTGAAAAACTGTTTTTT. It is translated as CASSPTDRGSEKLFF.

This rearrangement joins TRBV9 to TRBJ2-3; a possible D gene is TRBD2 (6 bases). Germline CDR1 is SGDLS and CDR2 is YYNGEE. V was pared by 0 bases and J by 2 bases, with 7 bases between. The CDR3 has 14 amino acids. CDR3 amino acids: CASSVGGTTDTQYF. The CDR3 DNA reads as TGTGCCAGCAGCGTAGGCGGGACCACAGATACGCAGTATTTT. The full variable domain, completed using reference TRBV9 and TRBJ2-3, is DSGVTQTPKHLITATGQRVTLRCSPRSGDLSVYWYQQSLDQGLQFLIQYYNGEERAKGNILERFSAQQFPDLHSELNLSSLELGDSALYFCASSVGGTTDTQYFGPGTRLTVL.

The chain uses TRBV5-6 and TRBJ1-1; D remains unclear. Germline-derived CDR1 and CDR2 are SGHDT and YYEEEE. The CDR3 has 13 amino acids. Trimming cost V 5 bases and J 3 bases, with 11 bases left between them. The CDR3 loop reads CASRRWADTEAFF. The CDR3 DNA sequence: TGTGCCAGCAGACGCTGGGCAGACACTGAAGCTTTCTTT.

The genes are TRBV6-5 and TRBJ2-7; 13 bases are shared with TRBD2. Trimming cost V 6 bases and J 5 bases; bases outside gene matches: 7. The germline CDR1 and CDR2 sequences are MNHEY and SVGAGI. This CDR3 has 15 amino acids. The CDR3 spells CASRRGLAGFDEQYF. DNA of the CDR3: TGTGCCAGCAGGAGGGGACTAGCGGGGTTTGACGAGCAGTACTTC.